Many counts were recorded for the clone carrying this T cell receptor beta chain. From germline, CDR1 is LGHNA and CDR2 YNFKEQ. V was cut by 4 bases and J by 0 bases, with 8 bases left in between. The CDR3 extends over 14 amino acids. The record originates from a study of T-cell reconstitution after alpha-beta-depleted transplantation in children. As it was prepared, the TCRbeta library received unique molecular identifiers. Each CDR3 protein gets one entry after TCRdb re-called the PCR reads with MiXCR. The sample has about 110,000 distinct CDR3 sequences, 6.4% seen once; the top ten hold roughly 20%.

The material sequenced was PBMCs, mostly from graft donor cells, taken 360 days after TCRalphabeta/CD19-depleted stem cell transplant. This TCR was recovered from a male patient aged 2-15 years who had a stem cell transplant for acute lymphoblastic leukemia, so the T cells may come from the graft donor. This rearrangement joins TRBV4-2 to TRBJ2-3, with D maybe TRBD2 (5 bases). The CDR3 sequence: CASSPGLSTDTQYF. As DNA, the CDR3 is TGTGCCAGCAGCCCCGGACTTAGCACAGATACGCAGTATTTT.